The source of this T cell receptor beta chain is a study of T cells in Graves' hyperthyroidism and ophthalmopathy. Amplification of TCR beta CDR3 regions was performed using RNA transcripts as template. When the TCR CDR3 underwent first-round RT-PCR, the HTBI primer set was used. Each CDR3 protein is one row after TCRdb ran MiXCR on the multiplex PCR reads. The table lists approximately 600,000 distinct CDR3 sequences, approximately 15% of them singletons. In its sample, this clonotype was seen many times. Source material: blood. This receptor was taken from a woman in her late teens or twenties with Graves' ophthalmopathy.

CDR3 in DNA: TGTGCCAGCAGGGAGGGACACACAGATACGCAGTATTTT. Translation gives CASREGHTDTQYF. This rearrangement joins TRBV2 to TRBJ2-3; D is perhaps TRBD1 or TRBD2 (6 bases each). V shed 6 bases and J shed 2 bases, with 9 bases lying between them. The CDR3 consists of 13 residues. CDR1 and CDR2 from the germline V gene are SNHLY and FYNNEI.